Listed below are T cell receptor beta chains from one sample, sequenced in a study of cytomegalovirus exposure and HLA in healthy donors. The repertoire was sequenced with immunoSEQ multiplex PCR; TCRdb's copy has only in-frame clones and lacks some. The sample holds over 150,000 clones, about 86% seen once. The sample comprised PBMCs. The receptors come from a man aged 18-30 years in good health and CMV-seropositive. Both conserved end residues are trimmed from each CDR3.

ASSLQEAYMNTEAF | TRBV11-1
ASSKNRGRVIHNEKLF | TRBV7-2
ASSYSREGRDTQY | TRBV6-5
ASSLYVEGVYGYT | TRBV7-2
ASSPLAGTGELF | TRBV9
ASSLADRWVTEAF | TRBV7-9
ASSLVPGTVTDTQY | TRBV7-2
ASNRTSWETQY | TRBV25-1
SVEDGGGRYNEQF | TRBV29-1
ASSSRDRVGDTQY | TRBV27
AWSYLRAWGGNTEAF | TRBV30